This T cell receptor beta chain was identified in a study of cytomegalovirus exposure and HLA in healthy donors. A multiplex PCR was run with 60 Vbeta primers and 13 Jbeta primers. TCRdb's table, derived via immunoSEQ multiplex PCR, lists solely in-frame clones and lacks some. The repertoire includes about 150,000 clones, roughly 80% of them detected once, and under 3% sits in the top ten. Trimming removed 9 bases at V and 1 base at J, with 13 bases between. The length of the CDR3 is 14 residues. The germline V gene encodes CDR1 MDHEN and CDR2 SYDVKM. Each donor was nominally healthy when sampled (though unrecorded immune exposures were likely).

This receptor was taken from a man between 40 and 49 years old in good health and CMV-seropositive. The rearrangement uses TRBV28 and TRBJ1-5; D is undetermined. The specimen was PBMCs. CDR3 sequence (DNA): TGTGCCAGTATTCGTTCGGAGAGCAATCAGCCCCAGCATTTT. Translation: CASIRSESNQPQHF.